The rows below give T cell receptor beta chains drawn from one sample of a study of blood T cell repertoires in COVID-19. Data came from immunoSEQ multiplex PCR; TCRdb stores just in-frame clones and leaves some out. Here the sample spans about 230,000 clones, less than 85% being singletons. Sequencing was performed on peripheral blood. The source of these receptors is a woman in her 70s with active or convalescent COVID-19. Both conserved end residues are part of each CDR3. Size is omitted from some rows. Given values are once, few, many or a class for expanded clones.

v_gene: TRBV28
j_gene: TRBJ2-7
abundance: -
CDR3aa: CASSSRRGNDEQYF

v_gene: TRBV29-1
j_gene: TRBJ1-1
abundance: -
CDR3aa: CSVEREYTEAFF

v_gene: TRBV19
j_gene: TRBJ1-3
abundance: -
CDR3aa: CASSIDHSGNTIYF

v_gene: TRBV7-9
j_gene: TRBJ2-1
abundance: once
CDR3aa: CASSEGTTRLNEQFF

v_gene: TRBV27
j_gene: TRBJ2-7
abundance: -
CDR3aa: CASSLSGSVTEQYF

v_gene: TRBV7-9
j_gene: TRBJ1-1
abundance: -
CDR3aa: CASSLVGVETEAFF

v_gene: TRBV12-3/TRBV12-4
j_gene: TRBJ2-1
abundance: -
CDR3aa: CASTMDYPHEQFF

v_gene: TRBV28
j_gene: TRBJ1-1
abundance: -
CDR3aa: CASSAHPGQGAGSAFF

v_gene: TRBV7-9
j_gene: TRBJ2-1
abundance: -
CDR3aa: CASSLGTSGSYNEQFF

v_gene: TRBV19
j_gene: TRBJ1-5
abundance: -
CDR3aa: CASSSTGSGNQPQHF

v_gene: TRBV29-1
j_gene: TRBJ2-2
abundance: -
CDR3aa: CSVAGDGNTGELFF

v_gene: TRBV7-3
j_gene: TRBJ1-5
abundance: few
CDR3aa: CASSLQAGSNQPQHF

v_gene: TRBV5-1
j_gene: TRBJ2-5
abundance: -
CDR3aa: CASSSRPGAQETQYF

v_gene: TRBV27
j_gene: TRBJ2-4
abundance: -
CDR3aa: CASRETVLAKNIQYF

v_gene: TRBV6-6
j_gene: TRBJ1-5
abundance: -
CDR3aa: CASSPGTANQPQHF

v_gene: TRBV30
j_gene: TRBJ2-5
abundance: -
CDR3aa: CAWSLQGIETQYF

v_gene: TRBV3-1/TRBV3-2
j_gene: TRBJ1-5
abundance: -
CDR3aa: CASSHYSSNQPQHF

v_gene: TRBV6-6
j_gene: TRBJ2-2
abundance: -
CDR3aa: CVTGRADTGELFF

v_gene: TRBV5-1
j_gene: TRBJ2-3
abundance: -
CDR3aa: CASSLVLSGADTQYF

v_gene: TRBV7-8
j_gene: TRBJ2-1
abundance: -
CDR3aa: CASSPLTSGYNEQFF

v_gene: TRBV18
j_gene: TRBJ2-7
abundance: -
CDR3aa: CASSPYGTSGREQYF

v_gene: TRBV7-2
j_gene: TRBJ2-1
abundance: -
CDR3aa: CASIHTGRLINEQFF

v_gene: TRBV5-4
j_gene: TRBJ2-4
abundance: few
CDR3aa: CASSLTALLAKNIQYF

v_gene: TRBV9
j_gene: TRBJ1-1
abundance: -
CDR3aa: CASSPTTGYPEAFF

v_gene: TRBV4-2
j_gene: TRBJ1-4
abundance: -
CDR3aa: CASSQGYQRGEKLFF

v_gene: TRBV12-3/TRBV12-4
j_gene: TRBJ2-4
abundance: -
CDR3aa: CASSLKPQIQYF

v_gene: TRBV6-6
j_gene: TRBJ1-5
abundance: -
CDR3aa: CASSYTGQGGDQPQHF

v_gene: TRBV6-5
j_gene: TRBJ2-7
abundance: -
CDR3aa: CASSVSGYEQYF

v_gene: TRBV5-1
j_gene: TRBJ2-7
abundance: -
CDR3aa: CASSPLEGTYEQYF

v_gene: TRBV9
j_gene: TRBJ1-1
abundance: -
CDR3aa: CASSAQGPMGTEAFF

v_gene: TRBV5-1
j_gene: TRBJ1-3
abundance: -
CDR3aa: CASTLVPGNTIYF

v_gene: TRBV4-3
j_gene: TRBJ1-2
abundance: -
CDR3aa: CASSQDRGHLYGYTF

v_gene: TRBV19
j_gene: TRBJ1-1
abundance: few
CDR3aa: CASRRDRANTEAFF

v_gene: TRBV2
j_gene: TRBJ1-2
abundance: -
CDR3aa: CASSEGQVNYGYTF

v_gene: TRBV5-8
j_gene: TRBJ2-3
abundance: -
CDR3aa: CASSRDRVTDTQYF

v_gene: TRBV2
j_gene: TRBJ2-1
abundance: -
CDR3aa: CASSTASGVYNEQFF

v_gene: TRBV5-5
j_gene: TRBJ2-3
abundance: -
CDR3aa: CASSLGPKAGGRDTQYF

v_gene: TRBV12-5
j_gene: TRBJ1-1
abundance: -
CDR3aa: CASGLLGDTEAFF

v_gene: TRBV3-1/TRBV3-2
j_gene: TRBJ2-7
abundance: -
CDR3aa: CASSQDRSSGALSYEQYF

v_gene: TRBV7-2
j_gene: TRBJ1-2
abundance: -
CDR3aa: CASSLGWTGTLYGYTF

v_gene: TRBV27
j_gene: TRBJ2-7
abundance: -
CDR3aa: CASSARQGEGYEQYF

v_gene: TRBV3-1/TRBV3-2
j_gene: TRBJ1-6
abundance: -
CDR3aa: CASSRELQGSPLHF

v_gene: TRBV5-4
j_gene: TRBJ1-2
abundance: -
CDR3aa: CASTLDRASYTF

v_gene: TRBV29-1
j_gene: TRBJ2-7
abundance: -
CDR3aa: CSAAVPGQGTYEQYF

v_gene: TRBV3-1/TRBV3-2
j_gene: TRBJ2-2
abundance: -
CDR3aa: CASSQDRGSAHTGELFF

v_gene: TRBV6-5
j_gene: TRBJ2-3
abundance: -
CDR3aa: CASRRGTDTQYF

v_gene: TRBV5-1
j_gene: TRBJ2-3
abundance: -
CDR3aa: CASSRGTTTDTQYF

v_gene: TRBV6-5
j_gene: TRBJ2-7
abundance: -
CDR3aa: CASGGTGSSSYEQYF

v_gene: TRBV30
j_gene: TRBJ1-1
abundance: -
CDR3aa: CAWRAFRETEAFF

v_gene: TRBV3-1/TRBV3-2
j_gene: TRBJ2-7
abundance: -
CDR3aa: CASSQHGQGGPGEQYF

v_gene: TRBV7-2
j_gene: TRBJ2-5
abundance: once
CDR3aa: CASSLGGSEETQYF